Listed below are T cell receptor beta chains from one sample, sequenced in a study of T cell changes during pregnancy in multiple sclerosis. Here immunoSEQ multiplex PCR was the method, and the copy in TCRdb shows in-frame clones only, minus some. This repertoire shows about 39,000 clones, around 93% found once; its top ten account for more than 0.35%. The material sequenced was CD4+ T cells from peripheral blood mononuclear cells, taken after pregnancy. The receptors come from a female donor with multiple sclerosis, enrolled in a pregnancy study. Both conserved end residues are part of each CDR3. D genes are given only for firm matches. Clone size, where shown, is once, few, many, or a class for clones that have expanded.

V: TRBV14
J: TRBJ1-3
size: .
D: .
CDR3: CASSQNGAVAGNTIYF
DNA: TGTGCCAGCAGCCAAAATGGGGCCGTCGCTGGAAACACCATATATTTT

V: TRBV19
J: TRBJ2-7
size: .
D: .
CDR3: CASSIVGQSYEQYF
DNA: TGTGCCAGTAGTATAGTTGGGCAGAGCTACGAGCAGTACTTC

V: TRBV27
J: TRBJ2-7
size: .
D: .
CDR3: CASREGGRGYEQYF
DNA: TGTGCCAGCAGGGAAGGGGGTCGCGGCTACGAGCAGTACTTC

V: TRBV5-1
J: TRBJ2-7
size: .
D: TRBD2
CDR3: CASSLVGPTSGGSYEQYF
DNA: TGCGCCAGCAGCTTGGTGGGGCCAACTAGCGGGGGTTCGTACGAGCAGTACTTC

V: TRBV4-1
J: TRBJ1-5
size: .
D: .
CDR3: CASSQAVQGSQPQHF
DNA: TGCGCCAGCAGCCAAGCGGTCCAGGGGTCTCAGCCCCAGCATTTT

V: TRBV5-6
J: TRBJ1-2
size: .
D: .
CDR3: CASSPIAIAGQFTYGYTF
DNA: TGTGCCAGCAGCCCGATTGCGATAGCCGGACAGTTCACCTATGGCTACACCTTC

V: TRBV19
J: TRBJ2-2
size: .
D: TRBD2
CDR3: CASSTYPTSGYTGELFF
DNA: TGTGCCAGTAGTACTTACCCGACTAGCGGATACACCGGGGAGCTGTTTTTT

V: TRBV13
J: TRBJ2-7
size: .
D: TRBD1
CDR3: CASSPRQGSYEQYF
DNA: TGTGCCAGCAGCCCCCGACAGGGTTCCTACGAGCAGTACTTC

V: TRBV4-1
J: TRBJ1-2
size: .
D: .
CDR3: CASSQPTQGADYGYTF
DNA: TGCGCCAGCAGCCAACCAACCCAGGGCGCTGACTATGGCTACACCTTC

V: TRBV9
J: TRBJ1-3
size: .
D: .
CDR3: CASSGRTGSGNTIYF
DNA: TGTGCCAGCAGCGGACGCACGGGGTCTGGAAACACCATATATTTT

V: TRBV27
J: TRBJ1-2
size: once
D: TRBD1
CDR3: CASSETGNRGYTF
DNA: TGTGCCAGCAGTGAGACAGGGAACAGGGGCTACACCTTC

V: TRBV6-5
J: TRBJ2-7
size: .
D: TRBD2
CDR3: CASSLFGTMNEQYF
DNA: TGTGCCAGCAGTTTGTTCGGGACTATGAACGAGCAGTACTTC

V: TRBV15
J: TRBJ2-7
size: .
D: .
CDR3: CATSRGASYEQYF
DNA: TGTGCCACCAGCAGGGGGGCATCCTACGAGCAGTACTTC

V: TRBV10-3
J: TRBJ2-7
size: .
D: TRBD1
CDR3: CATEMTGYGEQYF
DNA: TGTGCCACCGAAATGACAGGGTATGGCGAGCAGTACTTC

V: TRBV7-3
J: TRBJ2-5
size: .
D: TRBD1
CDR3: CASSSDRDTTQYF
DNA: TGTGCCAGCAGCTCCGACAGGGACACGACCCAGTACTTC

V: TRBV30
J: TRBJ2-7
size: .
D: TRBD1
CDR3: CAWSAGTGVFQQYF
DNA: TGTGCCTGGAGTGCCGGGACAGGGGTCTTTCAGCAGTACTTC

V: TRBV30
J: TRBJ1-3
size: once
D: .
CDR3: CAWSVRGLHESGNTIYF
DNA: TGTGCCTGGAGTGTACGCGGGTTACATGAATCTGGAAACACCATATATTTT